This TCR beta chain was sequenced during a study of cytomegalovirus exposure and HLA in healthy donors. This clone was seen a handful of times. CDR3 length: 17 amino acids. Germline V gives CDR1 LNHDA, CDR2 SQIVND (reference sequence). V lost 3 bases, J lost 4 bases, and 10 bases stayed unmatched. PCR amplification relied on 60 Vbeta primers (plus 13 Jbeta primers). Clones were sequenced by immunoSEQ multiplex PCR, and TCRdb holds only the in-frame ones, with some missing. The sample has approximately 150,000 clones, about three quarters seen once. The source is a woman between 35 and 50 years old in good health and CMV-seropositive. The genes are TRBV19 and TRBJ2-1, with 9 bases fitting TRBD2. Sequencing used PBMCs. CDR3 protein: CASSIRRGRGEYNEQFF. CDR3 bases: TGTGCCAGTAGTATCCGTCGCGGGAGGGGGGAATACAATGAGCAGTTCTTC.